The following is a TCR beta chain sequence with its context. The table lists this clonotype with many counts. The antigen it binds to is not known. One base away there is no much larger clone; base qualities are not given. The library was obtained by PCR. Sequencer: NextSeq 500. Bulk TCR libraries were generated as previously described, with the TCR primers listed in Table S5 used. Purification of total RNA was performed with the Qiagen AllPrep DNA/RNA kit. Before analysis, reads from multiple sequencing runs of one library were combined. The study's own analysis went as follows. Reads were retained only if the reads had an exact TCR constant sequence, and the retained reads were trimmed to 150 nt and grouped according to their 12-nt molecular barcodes. Within each barcode group, reads were sub-clustered at a 15% Levenshtein threshold, and quality-weighted consensus sequences were built per RNA molecule. Non-functional sequences were discarded, and so were lower-count sequences lying one edit away from another sequence. Barcode sub-clusters with fewer than 20% of the maximum read count were removed, based on fitting two negative binomial distributions. The raw public data were reprocessed by TCRdb itself: fastp quality trimming at Q25, MiXCR clonotype calling, in-frame beta chains only. Entries that share a CDR3 protein sequence are merged under the most common genes and DNA. The V and J calls reflect TCRdb's pipeline rather than the authors' work. In all, the sample holds 80,000 to 100,000 distinct CDR3 sequences, and around 24% of those were seen once. The ten largest clones represent roughly 0.94% of the sample.

Libraries of naive CD8 T cells were generated from roughly 20,000 to 1,000,000 sorted cells, with 10%, 30% or 50% of the purified RNA used. On a BD FACSAria II, naive CD8 T cells were FACS-sorted as CD8+CD4-CCR7+CD45RA+ and collected into RLT Plus buffer. To test detection sensitivity, Jurkat RNA equivalent to more than 9 TCR copies was spiked into samples of about 19,000-1,000,000 naive CD8 T cells. Enrichment of CD8 T cells was performed with RosetteSep CD8+ T Cell Enrichment Cocktail and Ficoll-Paque, after which ACK red cell lysis was carried out. Trimming costs V 8 bases and J 2 bases, and their ends lie 6 bases apart. Including the terminal cysteine and phenylalanine, the CDR3 comprises 11 residues. Only CDR3 DNA remains: 33 bases, in frame from the first base. The germline V gene (reference sequence) sets CDR1 to MNHNY and CDR2 to SVGAGI. The data originate from a study of molecular identifiers for immune sequencing clone quantification listed by TCRdb under 2018. Describing the broader study: For a replicate experiment, RNA from roughly 20,000 or 100,000 naive CD8 T cells was divided into five aliquots, of which four were sequenced. The study was a methods study using CD8 T cells to benchmark molecular-identifier clustering-based TCR repertoire sequencing (MIDCIRS) and TCR RNA copy counting. Study-wide conclusions, independent of this receptor: When barcode sub-clustering was not used, chimeric consensus sequences inflated TCR diversity, with chimeras reaching as high as 47%. In CMV-specific effector cells, over 99% of molecules were held by clones above 20 RNA copies, whereas under 1% of molecules were held by such clones in naive cells. Naive libraries contained spiked-in Jurkat TCR RNA (roughly 10 copies' worth), which is not part of the donor repertoire. Spiked-in Jurkat TCR RNA equivalent to a single cell was reported to be detectable even among some 910,000 naive CD8 T cells. Around 2.9 recovered TCR RNA copies per cell were obtained by modeling, versus around 10 by digital PCR, implying a capture efficiency of approximately 30%. Highly expanded clone sizes could be underestimated if identical TCR molecules share a barcode.

Here the chain combines TRBV6-6 and TRBJ1-1, and TRBD1 may be the D gene, going by 5 matching bases. Sequenced material: naive CD8+ T cells from blood, with Jurkat cell RNA spiked in. What the cell subset or site label conveys for this sample: FACS-sorted CD8+CD4-CCR7+CD45RA+ naive T cells. The receptor was derived from a human donor in good health. Some libraries in this study had Jurkat cell RNA spiked in. The nucleotides are TGTGCCAGCGGACACAACACTGAAGCTTTCTTT. The translation is CASGHNTEAFF.